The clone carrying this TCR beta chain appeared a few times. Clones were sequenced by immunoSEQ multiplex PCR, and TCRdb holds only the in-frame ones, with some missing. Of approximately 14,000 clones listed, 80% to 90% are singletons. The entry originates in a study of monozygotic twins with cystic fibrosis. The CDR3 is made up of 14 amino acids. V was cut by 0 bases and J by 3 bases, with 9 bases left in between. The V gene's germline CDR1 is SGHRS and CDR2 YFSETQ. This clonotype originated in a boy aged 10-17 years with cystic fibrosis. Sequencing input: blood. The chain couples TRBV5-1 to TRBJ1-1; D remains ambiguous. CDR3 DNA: TGCGCCAGCAGCTTGGAGTGGGCCCACACTGAAGCTTTCTTT. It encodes CASSLEWAHTEAFF.